This TCR beta chain was identified during a study of beta chain features in type 1 diabetes. Isolated RNA was reverse transcribed in full, so expressed TCRB transcripts were sequenced. TCRdb's table, derived via immunoSEQ multiplex PCR, lists solely in-frame clones and lacks some. Of fewer than 250,000 clones listed, less than 15% are singletons. In this sample, this clone turned up a few times. This receptor was identified in a woman aged 40 to 50 in good health. The source material was naive CD4+ T cells from blood.

As DNA, the CDR3 is TGCGCCAGCAGCCAGACAGGGGCCTCGGATACGCAGTATTTT. This gives the protein CASSQTGASDTQYF. The V gene is TRBV4-3, the J gene TRBJ2-3, with 8 positions matching TRBD1. The germline V gene encodes CDR1 LGHNA and CDR2 YSLEER. The J segment lost 6 bases and the V segment lost 3 bases, leaving 5 bases of the junction unmatched. CDR3 length equals 14 residues.